One sample yielded the 22 T cell receptor beta chains listed below, sequenced in a study of response to subunit inactivated influenza vaccine. TCRdb called the RT-PCR reads again in MiXCR, with one record for every CDR3 protein. The repertoire holds about 650,000 distinct CDR3 sequences, with about 15% as singletons. This material consisted of PBMCs from blood, taken about 11 days after vaccination. The receptors derive from a man in his fifties who received an inactivated influenza vaccine.

V gene TRBV12-3 or TRBV12-4 combines with J gene TRBJ1-4; D remains unclear. The V gene lost 4 bases and the J gene lost 8 bases, with 14 bases spanning the gap. CDR3 size: 14 residues. CDR3 in DNA: TGTGCCAGCAGTTCCGGCAGGTCTCGGGAAAAACTGTTTTTT. Protein: CASSSGRSREKLFF.

The table lists this clonotype with a few counts. The rearrangement links TRBV7-8 to TRBJ2-7; possibly TRBD1 or TRBD2 for D (5 bases each). CDR1 is SGHVS, CDR2 FQNEAQ, per germline. The CDR3 has 15 residues. V lost 4 bases, J lost 3 bases, and 16 bases lay in between. The CDR3 here is CASSSPGGFGYEQYF. DNA of the CDR3: TGTGCCAGCAGCTCCCCTGGGGGATTCGGCTACGAGCAGTACTTC.

This rearrangement joins TRBV4-3 to TRBJ2-3; TRBD1 is a possible D gene (5 bases). Germline CDR1 and CDR2: LGHNA and YSLEER. Trimming stripped 2 bases from V and 0 bases from J, with 9 bases between. The CDR3 covers 15 residues. CDR3: CASSQLPGSTDTQYF. The CDR3 DNA sequence: TGCGCCAGCAGCCAACTTCCAGGGAGCACAGATACGCAGTATTTT.

This clonotype was counted a few times. This chain connects TRBV11-1 to TRBJ1-3; 9 bases are shared with TRBD1. J lost 1 base, V lost 6 bases, and 16 bases had no gene match. Looked up from germline, CDR1 is SGHAT and CDR2 is FQDESV (reference sequence). The length of the CDR3 is 19 residues. This CDR3 reads CASSSTGGFLTLSGNTIYF. The CDR3 coding sequence is TGTGCCAGCAGTTCCACAGGGGGCTTTCTGACTTTGTCTGGAAACACCATATATTTT.

This clonotype was recorded at least ten times. V usage is TRBV6-5 and J usage is TRBJ1-3, with D possibly TRBD1 on 5 matching bases. Trimming cost V 2 bases and J 4 bases, with 12 bases left between them. The CDR3 totals 15 residues. CDR1 and CDR2 (germline): MNHEY, SVGAGI. The chain's CDR3 is CASSYGAGSGNTIYF. The CDR3 nucleotides are TGTGCCAGCAGTTACGGGGCAGGGTCCGGAAACACCATATATTTT.

The chain employs TRBV5-1 and TRBJ2-7; D is possibly TRBD1 (6 bases). The V gene's germline CDR1 is SGHRS and CDR2 YFSETQ. The length of the CDR3 is 15 residues. Deletions cut 1 base from V and 2 bases from J, with 13 bases between. The CDR3, as DNA: TGCGCCAGCAGCTTGCAACCCACAGGGCCCTACGAGCAGTACTTC. Protein: CASSLQPTGPYEQYF.

A single count supports this clonotype. The V and J genes are TRBV7-2 and TRBJ2-7, with 9 bases lining up with TRBD1. CDR1 is SGHTA and CDR2 is FQGNSA in the germline V gene. V trimming: 6 bases; J trimming: 6 bases; junction bases outside the gene matches: 9. The CDR3 covers 14 residues. The CDR3 bases are TGTGCCAGCAGACCGGGACAGGGAGTACGCGAGCAGTACTTC. It is translated as CASRPGQGVREQYF.

The rearrangement joins TRBV28 to TRBJ2-5, with 7 nucleotides matching TRBD1. The length of the CDR3 is 13 residues. Trimming removed 6 bases from V and 1 base from J; junction bases left unmatched: 2. Germline loops: CDR1 MDHEN, CDR2 SYDVKM. CDR3 loop: CASRTGPQETQYF. CDR3 DNA: TGTGCCAGCAGGACAGGGCCCCAAGAGACCCAGTACTTC.

J is TRBJ2-1 and V is TRBV28, with 12 bases aligning to TRBD2. The germline V gene has CDR1 MDHEN and CDR2 SYDVKM. Trimming removed 7 bases from V and 7 bases from J; junction bases left unmatched: 8. The CDR3 contains 15 residues. The CDR3 here is CASTHPSGRGNEQFF. The CDR3 bases are TGTGCCAGCACCCACCCTAGCGGGAGGGGAAATGAGCAGTTCTTC.

The chain employs TRBV2 and TRBJ2-5; possible D gene TRBD2, 6 bases. This CDR3 is built from 11 residues. Trimming stripped 8 bases from V and 9 bases from J, with 13 bases between. The germline CDR1 and CDR2 sequences are SNHLY and FYNNEI. CDR3 sequence: CASGGGGAQYF. In DNA form, the CDR3 reads TGTGCCAGCGGAGGCGGAGGGGCCCAGTACTTC.

In DNA form, the CDR3 reads TGTGCCAGCAGAGGGACTAGCGGGAGGGCCCCTCTGGGCTCCTACAATGAGCAGTTCTTC. Translating gives CASRGTSGRAPLGSYNEQFF. The chain joins TRBV11-2 to TRBJ2-1; TRBD2 agrees at 16 bases. The germline V gene has CDR1 SGHAT and CDR2 FQNNGV. The V and J ends lost 6 bases and 0 bases, in that order; junction bases with no gene match: 11. This CDR3 is 20 amino acids long.

This sequence joins TRBV12-3 or TRBV12-4 and TRBJ2-7; 7 nucleotides agree with TRBD2. V shed 1 base, J shed 1 base, and the junction held 4 bases outside the gene matches. The CDR3 length is 15 residues. The DNA for the CDR3 is TGTGCCAGCAGTTTAGGCGGGGGTTATTCCTACGAGCAGTACTTC. This sequence encodes CASSLGGGYSYEQYF.

V gene TRBV11-2 combines with J gene TRBJ2-2; D may be TRBD1 or TRBD2 (7 bases each). Germline values: CDR1 SGHAT, CDR2 FQNNGV. The ends were cut back, 10 bases at V and 5 bases at J, with 23 bases in the middle. The CDR3 is 16 amino acids. CDR3 in amino acids: CATTFQGGRVTGELFF. The CDR3 DNA sequence: TGTGCCACCACCTTTCAGGGGGGGCGCGTTACCGGGGAGCTGTTTTTT.

The V gene is TRBV7-6, the J gene TRBJ1-5; tentatively, D is TRBD1 (6 bases). The CDR3 length is 15 residues. Germline V gene lookup returns CDR1 SGHVS and CDR2 FNYEAQ. V was shortened by 1 base and J by 3 bases, with 10 bases between the two germline ends. The CDR3 DNA follows: TGTGCCAGCAGCTTAGAGACAGGTTTCAATCAGCCCCAGCATTTT. Encoded protein: CASSLETGFNQPQHF.

The chain couples TRBV20-1 to TRBJ2-1, with 11 bases identical to TRBD2. Looked up from germline, CDR1 is DFQATT and CDR2 is SNEGSKA (reference sequence). Unmatched junction bases numbered 10, after V lost 5 bases and J lost 10 bases. The CDR3 totals 14 residues. The CDR3: CSAPGTSGFEEQFF. In nucleotides, the CDR3 is TGCAGTGCTCCCGGGACTAGCGGTTTTGAGGAGCAGTTCTTC.

The chain is built from TRBV5-5 and TRBJ1-5; D is perhaps TRBD1 (5 bases). Trimming took off 4 bases at V and 4 bases at J, with 9 bases between the two ends. The germline V gene has CDR1 SGHKS and CDR2 YYEKEE (reference sequence). The CDR3 runs to 13 residues. The CDR3 sequence: CASSAQVNQPQHF. The CDR3 coding sequence is TGTGCCAGCAGCGCACAGGTTAATCAGCCCCAGCATTTT.

This clonotype was seen only a few times. This chain connects TRBV6-9 to TRBJ2-1; the match to TRBD2 covers 13 bases. The V segment lost 7 bases and the J segment 2 bases; nucleotides outside the gene matches: 14. This CDR3 contains 19 residues. CDR1 is MNHGY and CDR2 is SVAAGI in the germline V gene. The CDR3 region is CASTFMGTSGNPTYNEQFF. As DNA, the CDR3 is TGTGCCAGCACATTTATGGGGACTAGCGGGAACCCCACCTACAATGAGCAGTTCTTC.

The chain carries TRBV6-1 and TRBJ1-5; D ambiguous. CDR1 MNHNS and CDR2 SASEGT come from the germline V gene. The CDR3 runs to 12 residues. V was cut by 4 bases and J by 5 bases, with 6 bases left in between. CDR3 coding DNA: TGTGCCAGCAGTGGTAGGGATCAGCCCCAGCATTTT. This gives the protein CASSGRDQPQHF.

The chain is built from TRBV6-2 or TRBV6-3 and TRBJ1-1; D unclear. CDR1 and CDR2 from the germline V gene are MNHEY and SVGEGT. V was clipped by 2 bases and J by 1 base, with 11 bases between them. The CDR3 runs to 15 residues. The CDR3 spells CASSYPAYRNTEAFF. Here the CDR3 DNA reads TGTGCCAGCAGTTACCCCGCTTACAGGAACACTGAAGCTTTCTTT.

CDR3 DNA: TGTGCCACCAGCCTAGCGAGTTATAAAGAGACCCAGTACTTC. Its protein product is CATSLASYKETQYF. This sequence joins TRBV15 and TRBJ2-5; TRBD2 is a possible D gene (6 bases). Trimming shortened V by 5 bases and J by 3 bases, and 13 bases separated the two germline ends. This CDR3 contains 14 residues. The germline V gene has CDR1 LNHNV and CDR2 YYDKDF (reference sequence).

The chain couples TRBV7-6 to TRBJ2-7; 9 bases map to TRBD1. CDR1 SGHVS and CDR2 FNYEAQ come from the germline V gene. The CDR3 totals 15 residues. V was pared by 5 bases and J by 1 base, with 6 bases of the junction left unmatched. The CDR3 DNA sequence: TGTGCCAGCAGCCCGGAGACAGGGGGGTCCTACGAGCAGTACTTC. Translated: CASSPETGGSYEQYF.

CDR3 residues: CASRLESGTPFF. Here the CDR3 DNA reads TGTGCCAGCAGGTTGGAATCGGGAACACCTTTCTTC. The genes are TRBV2 and TRBJ2-1; maybe TRBD2 (5 bases). Trimming cost V 6 bases and J 16 bases, with 19 bases left between them. Germline CDR1 is SNHLY and CDR2 is FYNNEI. This CDR3 is 12 amino acids long.